This T cell receptor (beta chain) originates from a study of blood T cell repertoires in COVID-19. Germline V CDR1 and CDR2: LNHDA, SQIVND (reference sequence). This CDR3 region has 21 residues. J gave up 4 bases and V 5 bases, and 28 bases lay outside the gene matches. Original processing notes: Cell counts per sample came from amplifying reference gene primers. Profiled with immunoSEQ multiplex PCR; TCRdb holds only in-frame clones, not every one. V, J and clone size derive from that table, while D and trimming were established from the DNA sequence. The sample lists a few hundred thousand clones, 90% occurring once.

This sequence was found in a woman aged 60-70 years with COVID-19, enrolled during active disease. The V gene is TRBV19, the J gene TRBJ1-2, with TRBD1 identical over 7 bases. Input material: peripheral blood. The CDR3 spells CASSSGRNKRTGQWGVYGYTF. The CDR3 DNA sequence: TGTGCCAGTAGTTCGGGGAGGAATAAGAGGACAGGACAATGGGGGGTCTATGGCTACACCTTC.